This T cell receptor (beta chain) was obtained from a study of blood T cell repertoires in COVID-19. Study information: Samples of COVID-19 (acute and convalescent) were obtained from the United States, Italy and Spain. The analysed material was cDNA or gDNA that came from T cells, B-cell-depleted T cells, or PBMCs.

This CDR3 is built from 15 residues. Germline V gives CDR1 MDHEN, CDR2 SYDVKM. V was trimmed by 8 bases and J by 4 bases, leaving 20 bases between them. Source study methods: Using reference gene primer amplification, nucleated cell counts were estimated. Repertoires were generated with immunoSEQ multiplex PCR, while TCRdb's copy carries only in-frame clones and drops some. The DNA gave D and trimming, while V, J and clone size come from that table. The sample yields approximately 220,000 clones, 85% seen once. The clonotype comes from a man in his fifties or sixties who had recovered from COVID-19. The sample consisted of peripheral blood. V usage is TRBV28 and J usage is TRBJ2-5, with D possibly being TRBD1 (5 bases). The CDR3 sequence is CASRARGRDTETQYF. The CDR3, as DNA: TGTGCCAGCCGCGCAAGAGGCAGGGATACAGAGACCCAGTACTTC. Complete variable domain (other parts from reference TRBV28 and TRBJ2-5): DVKVTQSSRYLVKRTGEKVFLECVQDMDHENMFWYRQDPGLGLRLIYFSYDVKMKEKGDIPEGYSVSREKKERFSLILESASTNQTSMYLCASRARGRDTETQYFGPGTRLLVL.